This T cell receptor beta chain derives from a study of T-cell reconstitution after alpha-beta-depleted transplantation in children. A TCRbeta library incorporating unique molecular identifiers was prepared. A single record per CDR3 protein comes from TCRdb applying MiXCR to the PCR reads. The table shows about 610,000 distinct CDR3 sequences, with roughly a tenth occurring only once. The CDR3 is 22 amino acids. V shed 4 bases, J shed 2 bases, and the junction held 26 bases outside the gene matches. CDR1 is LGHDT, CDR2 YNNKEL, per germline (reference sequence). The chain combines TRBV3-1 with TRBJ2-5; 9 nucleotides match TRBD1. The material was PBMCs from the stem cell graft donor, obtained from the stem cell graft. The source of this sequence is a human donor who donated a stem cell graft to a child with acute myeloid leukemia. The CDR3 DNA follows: TGTGCCAGCAGCCCCTTCGGGGACAGGGAAAACGCGGGAGTCAAAGGGCAAGAGACCCAGTACTTC. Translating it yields CASSPFGDRENAGVKGQETQYF.